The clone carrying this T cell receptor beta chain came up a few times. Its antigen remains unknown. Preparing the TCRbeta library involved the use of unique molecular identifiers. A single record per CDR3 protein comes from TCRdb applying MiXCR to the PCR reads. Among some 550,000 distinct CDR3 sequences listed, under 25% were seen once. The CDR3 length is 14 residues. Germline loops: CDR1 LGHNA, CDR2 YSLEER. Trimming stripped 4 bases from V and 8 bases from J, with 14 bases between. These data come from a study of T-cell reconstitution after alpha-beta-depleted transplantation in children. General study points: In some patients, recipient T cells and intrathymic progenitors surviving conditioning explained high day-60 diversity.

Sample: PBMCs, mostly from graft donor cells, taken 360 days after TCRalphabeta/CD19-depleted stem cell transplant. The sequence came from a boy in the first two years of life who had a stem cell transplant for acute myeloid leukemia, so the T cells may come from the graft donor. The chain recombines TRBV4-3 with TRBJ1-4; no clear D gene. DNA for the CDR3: TGCGCCAGCAGCCCCCCCGGGAGGCCCGAAAAACTGTTTTTT. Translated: CASSPPGRPEKLFF.